This T cell receptor beta chain was recovered during a study of shared clonotypes between healthy human individuals. The naive CD8 subset, CD45RO-negative cells positively selected for CCR7, excluded terminally differentiated effector memory CD45RA+ cells. As concerns this clone: What it binds is unknown.

General observations from the study: About 5.2% was the fraction of naive CD4 clonotypes found shared across four donors. Limitation of the genetic and exposure-history diversity represented came from the few donors.

TCRdb keeps only in-frame clones here, not all; method: immunoSEQ multiplex PCR. This sample has 2 million to 2.5 million clones; about 95% occur once, and the top ten carry more than 0.95%. The sequencing input was naive CD8+ T cells sorted from blood. The sequence derives from a man between 18 and 35 years old in good health.

CDR3 DNA sequence: TGTGCCAGCCACCTTATAGGGTCGGACGAGCAGTACTTC. Protein sequence: CASHLIGSDEQYF. The rearrangement uses TRBV27 and TRBJ2-7; D remains ambiguous. The length of the CDR3 is 13 residues. V lost 8 bases and J lost 5, with 16 bases in between. CDR1 and CDR2 (germline): MNHEY, SMNVEV (reference sequence).